The 21 T cell receptor beta chains below were found in one sample sequenced in a study of long-term antiretroviral therapy in people with HIV. Sequencing relied on immunoSEQ assay v3.0, run at survey level. Measured with immunoSEQ multiplex PCR; TCRdb has only the in-frame clones, and not every one. The sample carries around 30,000 clones, 95% recorded once. The sequenced sample was unsorted PBMCs, obtained 5.3 years after starting antiretroviral therapy. The receptors here all came from a man younger than 40 with HIV.

This chain uses TRBV9 with TRBJ2-2; TRBD1 matches 9 bases. V was pared by 3 bases and J by 2 bases, with 11 bases of the junction left unmatched. Per germline, CDR1 SGDLS and CDR2 YYNGEE. The CDR3 contains 18 residues. The CDR3 DNA follows: TGTGCCAGCAGCGCCCGCCGGGACAGGGCTTTAAACACCGGGGAGCTGTTTTTT. This sequence encodes CASSARRDRALNTGELFF. The variable domain in full, with the rest retrieved from reference TRBV9 and TRBJ2-2, is DSGVTQTPKHLITATGQRVTLRCSPRSGDLSVYWYQQSLDQGLQFLIQYYNGEERAKGNILERFSAQQFPDLHSELNLSSLELGDSALYFCASSARRDRALNTGELFFGEGSRLTVL.

The chain recombines TRBV19 with TRBJ2-7, with a weak D call TRBD2 (6 bases). V lost 6 bases and J 0 bases, leaving 15 bases between the germline ends. The germline V gene encodes CDR1 LNHDA and CDR2 SQIVND (reference sequence). This CDR3 is 15 amino acids long. CDR3 nucleotides: TGTGCCAGTAGGCGGGGAGCGGAAAGCTCCTACGAGCAGTACTTC. Translated, it gives CASRRGAESSYEQYF.

This clone was detected only a few times. This chain links TRBV5-8 with TRBJ2-5, with D tentatively TRBD1 (5 bases). Germline V CDR1 and CDR2: SGHTS, YDEGEE. Trimming shortened V by 4 bases and J by 7 bases, and 20 bases separated the two germline ends. This CDR3 region has 15 residues. The CDR3 reads CASSQSVAGWGTQYF. The CDR3 DNA reads as TGTGCCAGCAGCCAATCGGTGGCAGGGTGGGGGACCCAGTACTTC.

The V gene is TRBV9, the J gene TRBJ2-1; 10 positions match TRBD2. The V gene's germline CDR1 is SGDLS and CDR2 YYNGEE. This CDR3 has 15 amino acids. The trim removed 3 bases at V and 4 bases at J, leaving 4 bases unmatched. The CDR3 is CASSEGLAQYNEQFF. As DNA, the CDR3 is TGTGCCAGCAGCGAGGGACTAGCGCAGTACAATGAGCAGTTCTTC.

The V and J genes are TRBV25-1 and TRBJ1-3; 9 positions agree with TRBD1. This CDR3 comprises 16 residues. The ends lost 8 bases at V and 2 bases at J; junction bases unmatched: 10. CDR1 and CDR2 (germline): MGHDK, SYGVNS. The CDR3 region has the DNA TGTGCCAGCTCCGAAACAACAGGGGGCACTGGAAACACCATATATTTT. Translating it yields CASSETTGGTGNTIYF.

This chain joins TRBV5-1 and TRBJ2-1; a possible D gene is TRBD2 (6 bases). CDR1 is SGHRS, CDR2 YFSETQ, per germline. The CDR3 has 13 residues. Trimming took 5 bases from V and 5 from J, leaving 11 bases between them. CDR3 sequence reads: CASREGQNNEQFF. DNA of the CDR3: TGCGCCAGCAGGGAGGGGCAGAACAATGAGCAGTTCTTC.

The DNA for the CDR3 is TGTGCCAGCAGCTTAACCCCTAGCGGGGAGACCCAGTACTTC. Protein sequence: CASSLTPSGETQYF. The chain carries TRBV7-3 and TRBJ2-5, with TRBD2 identical over 8 bases. The CDR3 has 14 residues. The trim removed 0 bases at V and 5 bases at J, leaving 2 bases unmatched. Germline values: CDR1 SGHTA, CDR2 FQGTGA.

In DNA form, the CDR3 reads TGTGCCAGCAGTGGACTAGGGGAGGATCATGGCTACACCTTC. The encoded protein is CASSGLGEDHGYTF. This chain uses TRBV2 with TRBJ1-2; weak D call: TRBD1 (5 bases). Trimming left V 4 bases short and J 6 bases short, with 15 bases between. The CDR3 runs 14 residues. Germline values: CDR1 SNHLY, CDR2 FYNNEI.

The chain couples TRBV29-1 to TRBJ1-1, with TRBD1 as a possible D gene (5 bases). V lost 4 bases to trimming and J lost 0 bases, with 9 bases between them. Germline assignment: CDR1 SQVTM and CDR2 ANQGSEA. The CDR3 runs 13 residues. CDR3 sequence (DNA): TGCAGCGTTGGTGGGGCGATGAACACTGAAGCTTTCTTT. Its translation is CSVGGAMNTEAFF.

This sequence joins TRBV2 and TRBJ2-6, with D maybe TRBD2 (5 bases). Trimming took off 7 bases at V and 4 bases at J, with 11 bases between the two ends. The CDR3 is made up of 14 amino acids. Germline CDR1 and CDR2: SNHLY and FYNNEI. The CDR3 DNA is TGTGCCAGCATGACGGAGGAAGGGGCCAACGTCCTGACTTTC. It specifies CASMTEEGANVLTF.

The CDR3 spells CASSWAGTSGTYNEQFF. The CDR3 DNA sequence: TGTGCCAGCAGCTGGGCCGGGACTAGCGGGACTTACAATGAGCAGTTCTTC. The V and J genes are TRBV7-8 and TRBJ2-1; TRBD2 matches 13 bases. From germline, CDR1 is SGHVS and CDR2 FQNEAQ. The CDR3 is made up of 17 amino acids. The ends lost 4 bases at V and 4 bases at J; junction bases unmatched: 7.

The chain combines TRBV5-4 with TRBJ2-2; unclear D gene. The germline CDR1 and CDR2 sequences are SGHNT and YYREEE (reference sequence). The CDR3 is made up of 14 amino acids. The V and J ends lost 5 bases and 8 bases respectively, with 16 bases between them. CDR3 coding DNA: TGTGCCAGCAGGGATCGAGACACCCAGGGGGAGCTGTTTTTT. This encodes CASRDRDTQGELFF.

The chain has TRBV2 and TRBJ2-5; D remains ambiguous. CDR3 length: 12 residues. The germline V gene has CDR1 SNHLY and CDR2 FYNNEI. Trimming removed 2 bases at V and 0 bases at J, with 1 base between. Here the CDR3 reads CASSENQETQYF. The CDR3 region has the DNA TGTGCCAGCAGTGAAAACCAAGAGACCCAGTACTTC. Using reference TRBV2 and TRBJ2-5 for the parts outside the CDR3, the full variable domain is EPEVTQTPSHQVTQMGQEVILRCVPISNHLYFYWYRQILGQKVEFLVSFYNNEISEKSEIFDDQFSVERPDGSNFTLKIRSTKLEDSAMYFCASSENQETQYFGPGTRLLVL.

The genes are TRBV7-9 and TRBJ2-2; TRBD2 agrees at 13 bases. Germline V lookup: CDR1 SEHNR, CDR2 FQNEAQ (reference sequence). The junction had 5 bases not matched to a gene; V was cut back by 5 bases and J by 2 bases. CDR3 length equals 17 residues. CDR3 sequence: CASSPRTSGGNTGELFF. CDR3 DNA: TGTGCCAGCAGCCCCCGGACTAGCGGGGGTAACACCGGGGAGCTGTTTTTT.

The chain couples TRBV2 to TRBJ1-2, with 9 bases that match TRBD1. Germline V gene data show CDR1 as SNHLY and CDR2 as FYNNEI. The CDR3 is made up of 15 amino acids. The junction had 8 bases not matched to a gene; V was cut back by 6 bases and J by 3 bases. This chain's CDR3 is CASRLTQGAYYGYTF. The CDR3 DNA follows: TGTGCCAGCAGGCTAACACAGGGGGCTTACTATGGCTACACCTTC.

V is TRBV29-1 and J is TRBJ2-3; 9 bases are a match to TRBD2. Trimming at V came to 2 bases and at J to 6 bases, leaving 18 bases not matched to a gene. The CDR3 covers 18 residues. Germline values: CDR1 SQVTM, CDR2 ANQGSEA. CDR3 sequence reads: CSVELAAGGWGGKDTQYF. CDR3 DNA: TGCAGCGTTGAACTTGCCGCGGGGGGGTGGGGCGGAAAGGATACGCAGTATTTT.

The chain has TRBV6-1 and TRBJ2-1; TRBD2 matches at 12 bases. The CDR3 runs 14 residues. Germline V gene data show CDR1 as MNHNS and CDR2 as SASEGT. After removal of 10 bases from V and 8 bases from J, the junction contained 9 bases not matched to a gene. The CDR3 here is CAIDASGGADEQFF. CDR3 bases: TGTGCCATCGACGCTAGCGGGGGGGCCGATGAGCAGTTCTTC.

The chain carries TRBV7-3 and TRBJ2-2, with 11 bases lining up with TRBD2. Germline V CDR1 and CDR2: SGHTA, FQGTGA. Trimming took 5 bases from V and 4 from J; bases not matched to a gene: 3. CDR3 length: 15 residues. DNA for the CDR3: TGTGCCAGCAGCCCTGGACTAGCGGGCACCGGGGAGCTGTTTTTT. As protein: CASSPGLAGTGELFF.

V and J are TRBV29-1 and TRBJ2-7; no reliable D call. Germline lookup yields CDR1 SQVTM and CDR2 ANQGSEA. V was cut by 5 bases and J by 5 bases, with 19 bases left in between. The CDR3 runs to 14 residues. The CDR3 DNA reads as TGCAGCGTTCAAACACCTACTCACTGGGACGAGCAGTACTTC. Translating gives CSVQTPTHWDEQYF.

This chain connects TRBV5-1 to TRBJ2-2; the match to TRBD2 covers 7 bases. Germline CDR1 and CDR2: SGHRS and YFSETQ. The CDR3 is made up of 15 amino acids. Trimming took 2 bases from V and 0 from J; bases not matched to a gene: 1. The CDR3 here is CASSLLASNTGELFF. CDR3 DNA: TGCGCCAGCAGCTTACTAGCGTCGAACACCGGGGAGCTGTTTTTT.

The chain uses TRBV5-1 and TRBJ1-1; D perhaps matches TRBD1 (6 bases). There are 13 residues in the CDR3. V gave up 5 bases and J gave up 1 base, with 9 bases separating them. Looked up from germline, CDR1 is SGHRS and CDR2 is YFSETQ. For the CDR3, the DNA is TGCGCCAGCAGTATGGGACAGAACACTGAAGCTTTCTTT. It codes for CASSMGQNTEAFF.